This TCR beta chain is from a study of Ad26.COV2.S vaccination and SARS-CoV-2 variants. Study as a whole: Donor was one of the participants in the Ad26.COV2.S arm of the COV1001 trial. Ad26.COV2.S, an intramuscular injection, was given once or twice 56 days apart.

On this clone: Its specificity is not known.

Treatment denoted: about 20 received Ad26.COV2.S at low or high dose, single or two shots; 5 received placebo; per-sample allocation not given. Material that was analyzed had been drawn on day 63 after the first vaccine or placebo injection. The assay was immunoSEQ multiplex PCR, and TCRdb's table has in-frame clones only and misses some. The profile shows hundreds of thousands of clones, less than 90% of them singletons. V was clipped by 5 bases and J by 7 bases; unmatched bases: 10. This CDR3 spans 15 amino acids. CDR1 and CDR2 (germline): MGHRA, YSYEKL. The study, taken as a whole, reports: Similar non-spike TCR breadth was observed in recipients of vaccine and of placebo.

This receptor was taken from a person between 18 and 65 years old who received the Ad26.COV2.S COVID-19 vaccine or a placebo. This sequence joins TRBV4-1 and TRBJ1-4; TRBD1 matches 7 bases. Sequencing was performed on peripheral blood, taken in a trial of Ad26.COV2.S vaccine versus placebo. The CDR3 spells CASSSNRGISEKLFF. CDR3 bases: TGCGCCAGCAGCTCGAACAGGGGAATTAGTGAAAAACTGTTTTTT.